The 7 T cell receptor beta chains below all came from one sample that was sequenced in a study of OX40 agonist ivuxolimab in advanced cancers. The repertoire was sequenced with immunoSEQ multiplex PCR; TCRdb's copy has only in-frame clones and lacks some. The sample holds 100,000 or so clones; 90% are singletons and the top ten take over 0.3%. The starting material was CD4+ or CD8+ T cells sorted from blood, obtained in a trial of the OX40 agonist ivuxolimab. The receptors stem from an adult with an advanced solid tumor such as melanoma, head and neck, liver or kidney cancer.

J is TRBJ2-1 and V is TRBV5-1, with 8 bases aligning to TRBD2. Looked up from germline, CDR1 is SGHRS and CDR2 is YFSETQ. V lost 9 bases and J lost 5; bases outside the gene matches: 10. The length of the CDR3 is 14 residues. The chain's CDR3 is CATSLSGSHNEQFF. CDR3 sequence (DNA): TGCGCCACCTCCTTAAGCGGGAGTCACAATGAGCAGTTCTTC.

The chain links TRBV25-1 to TRBJ2-1; the match to TRBD2 covers 7 bases. V dropped 2 bases and J dropped 8; count of bases not matched to a gene: 6. CDR1 is MGHDK, CDR2 SYGVNS, per germline. This CDR3 comprises 14 residues. The CDR3 spells CASSEGGGHDEQFF. In nucleotides, the CDR3 is TGTGCCAGCAGTGAAGGGGGAGGGCACGATGAGCAGTTCTTC.

The chain employs TRBV28 and TRBJ1-4; the D gene is possibly TRBD1 (6 bases). The germline V and J ends were trimmed by 3 bases and 11 bases, with 7 bases remaining between them. CDR1 is MDHEN and CDR2 is SYDVKM in the germline V gene. The CDR3 length is 11 residues. As DNA, the CDR3 is TGTGCCAGCAGTTTTCAGGGGAAACTGTTTTTT. Protein sequence: CASSFQGKLFF.

The V gene is TRBV7-9, the J gene TRBJ1-1, with D possibly matching TRBD1 (5 bases). The length of the CDR3 is 12 residues. Germline-derived CDR1 and CDR2 are SEHNR and FQNEAQ (reference sequence). V was cut by 5 bases and J by 6 bases, with 10 bases left in between. CDR3 DNA: TGTGCCAGCAGCCTAGACAGCTCTGAAGCTTTCTTT. Its protein is CASSLDSSEAFF.

The chain has TRBV4-1 and TRBJ2-1; perhaps TRBD1 as D (7 bases). V was shortened by 9 bases and J by 0 bases, with 21 bases between the two germline ends. Germline loops: CDR1 MGHRA, CDR2 YSYEKL. CDR3 size: 17 residues. The CDR3 region has the DNA TGCGCCAGGGAGGGTTACAGGGGACGTAGCTCCTACAATGAGCAGTTCTTC. Translated: CAREGYRGRSSYNEQFF.

The rearrangement uses TRBV7-7 and TRBJ2-3; 8 nucleotides match TRBD2. The germline CDR1 and CDR2 sequences are SSHAT and FNYEAQ (reference sequence). After removal of 2 bases from V and 4 bases from J, the junction contained 5 bases not matched to a gene. The CDR3 runs to 15 residues. The DNA of the CDR3 is TGTGCCAGCAGCTTAAGTGCGGGAGGCTCAGATACGCAGTATTTT. This codes for CASSLSAGGSDTQYF.

CDR3 nucleotides: TGTGCCAGCAGTTTCAAGGACAGCTACGAGCAGTACTTC. This encodes CASSFKDSYEQYF. V and J are TRBV6-5 and TRBJ2-7, with a weak D call TRBD1 (6 bases). The CDR3 loop spans 13 amino acids. Per the germline V gene, CDR1 is MNHEY and CDR2 is SVGAGI. V was clipped by 4 bases and J by 3 bases, with 10 bases between them.